Presented here are 9 T cell receptor beta chains from one specimen sequenced in a study of human T cells and chemical hapten exposure. Sample time point: patch test 2, 6 weeks after DPC sensitization. The treatment was: therapeutic diphenylcyclopropenone sensitization with weekly scalp DPC. TCRdb itself ran the RACE reads through MiXCR, one entry per CDR3 protein. The table records nearly 95,000 distinct CDR3 sequences, roughly 11% of them present only once. Sequencing was performed on whole blood, taken in connection with sensitization to the hapten diphenylcyclopropenone (DPC). The receptors were sampled from a man aged 35 to 55 with alopecia areata. Some clones in this sample may be carry-over from other donors' samples.

The chain recombines TRBV7-9 with TRBJ2-7; 11 bases fit TRBD2. CDR3 length: 15 residues. With 5 bases clipped from V and 5 bases from J, the junction kept 8 bases outside the gene matches. The germline V gene has CDR1 SEHNR and CDR2 FQNEAQ (reference sequence). CDR3 sequence (DNA): TGTGCCAGCAGCCTAGTACTAGCGGGAGTCGACGAGCAGTACTTC. Amino acids: CASSLVLAGVDEQYF.

This clonotype was seen more than once but under ten times. V gene TRBV24-1 combines with J gene TRBJ2-2; TRBD2 matches 8 bases. This CDR3 has 16 residues. J gave up 2 bases and V 4 bases, and 5 bases lay outside the gene matches. Germline V gene lookup returns CDR1 KGHDR and CDR2 SFDVKD. The CDR3 loop reads CATSDGIAGNTGELFF. The DNA for the CDR3 is TGTGCCACCAGTGACGGAATAGCGGGAAACACCGGGGAGCTGTTTTTT.

This clonotype was seen only a few times. The chain uses TRBV5-8 and TRBJ2-1, with unresolved D. CDR1 and CDR2 from the germline V gene are SGHTS and YDEGEE. CDR3 length: 14 residues. The ends were cut back, 0 bases at V and 0 bases at J, with 4 bases in the middle. The CDR3 coding sequence is TGTGCCAGCAGCTTGGCTGCCTCCTACAATGAGCAGTTCTTC. Protein product: CASSLAASYNEQFF.

This chain joins TRBV28 and TRBJ2-3; 9 bases map to TRBD1. CDR1 and CDR2 from the germline V gene are MDHEN and SYDVKM. The CDR3 spans 14 residues. V lost 5 bases, J lost 3 bases, and 3 bases stayed unmatched. DNA of the CDR3: TGTGCCAGCAGTGGGACAGGGCGGACAGATACGCAGTATTTT. Translating gives CASSGTGRTDTQYF.

V gene TRBV6-1 combines with J gene TRBJ2-1; 7 nucleotides line up with TRBD2. The CDR3 covers 14 residues. V lost 8 bases, J lost 3 bases, and 7 bases stayed unmatched. Germline V gene lookup returns CDR1 MNHNS and CDR2 SASEGT. The CDR3 DNA reads as TGTGCCAGCTATAGCGAGCGGGGCTACAATGAGCAGTTCTTC. It specifies CASYSERGYNEQFF.

This clonotype was seen ten or more times. The chain has TRBV19 and TRBJ2-1, with 8 bases matching TRBD2. Losses at the gene ends were 5 bases for V and 5 bases for J; bases not matched to a gene: 8. The CDR3 loop spans 15 amino acids. The germline gives CDR1 LNHDA, CDR2 SQIVND (reference sequence). The CDR3 spells CASSPGPGRDNEQFF. The CDR3 nucleotides read TGTGCCAGTAGTCCTGGGCCCGGGAGGGACAATGAGCAGTTCTTC.

V and J are TRBV10-3 and TRBJ2-1; 11 nucleotides line up with TRBD2. Trimming removed 6 bases from V and 9 bases from J; junction bases left unmatched: 7. The CDR3 sequence is 14 residues long. Germline CDR1 is ENHRY and CDR2 is SYGVKD. The CDR3 bases are TGTGCCATCAGGGCCACTAGCGGGAGCGGTGAGCAGTTCTTC. Translation: CAIRATSGSGEQFF.

This clonotype was recorded at least ten times. The gene calls are TRBV29-1 and TRBJ2-5; TRBD2 is a possible D gene (5 bases). CDR3 size: 13 residues. Germline assignment: CDR1 SQVTM and CDR2 ANQGSEA. The V end was cut by 6 bases, the J end by 4 bases, with 15 bases between. As DNA, the CDR3 is TGCAGCGTCGGAGGATTAGGGCTAGAGACCCAGTACTTC. Translating gives CSVGGLGLETQYF.

This clonotype was observed a handful of times. The rearrangement links TRBV10-3 to TRBJ1-2; TRBD1 aligns across 7 bases. Germline CDR1 reads ENHRY; CDR2 reads SYGVKD. With 0 bases clipped from V and 0 bases from J, the junction kept 7 bases outside the gene matches. This CDR3 has 17 amino acids. The CDR3 loop is CAISESIVQGANYGYTF. The CDR3 bases are TGTGCCATCAGTGAGTCGATCGTGCAGGGGGCTAACTATGGCTACACCTTC.